The present T cell receptor beta chain was sequenced within a study of shared clonotypes between healthy human individuals. Trimming removed 4 bases from V and 4 bases from J; junction bases left unmatched: 5. Germline V gives CDR1 SGHTS, CDR2 YDEGEE. This CDR3 contains 14 residues. Here immunoSEQ multiplex PCR was the method, and the copy in TCRdb shows in-frame clones only, minus some. The sample has around 350,000 clones; more than 60% are singletons. The chain recombines TRBV5-8 with TRBJ2-5, with TRBD1 identical over 9 bases. The sample taken for sequencing was memory CD4+ T cells sorted from blood. Subset described: CD45RA-negative fraction. This TCR was sampled from a man aged 25 to 40 in good health. The CDR3 DNA is TGTGCCAGCAGCCCGGGACAGGGTCCAGAGACCCAGTACTTC. Its translation is CASSPGQGPETQYF.